This T cell receptor (beta chain) was sequenced in a study of cytotoxic CD8 clonotypes in ibrutinib-treated CLL. The CDR3 covers 15 residues. After removal of 5 bases from V and 5 bases from J, the junction contained 5 bases not matched to a gene. Germline V gene lookup returns CDR1 MNHNY and CDR2 SVGAGI (reference sequence). Assay: immunoSEQ multiplex PCR; the TCRdb copy retains only in-frame clones and omits some. The data show 300,000 to 350,000 clones, about 80% seen once. This clone was recorded only once. Its target is unknown. General observations from the study: Among the clonotypes, public ones were uncommon and contracted or held stable on treatment.

Sequencing was performed on PBMCs, taken before ibrutinib treatment. The chain recombines TRBV6-6 with TRBJ2-1; 11 bases align to TRBD2. The source of this sequence is a human donor with chronic lymphocytic leukemia. Here the CDR3 reads CASSTGLAGNNEQFF. The DNA for the CDR3 is TGTGCCAGCAGTACCGGACTAGCGGGCAACAATGAGCAGTTCTTC.